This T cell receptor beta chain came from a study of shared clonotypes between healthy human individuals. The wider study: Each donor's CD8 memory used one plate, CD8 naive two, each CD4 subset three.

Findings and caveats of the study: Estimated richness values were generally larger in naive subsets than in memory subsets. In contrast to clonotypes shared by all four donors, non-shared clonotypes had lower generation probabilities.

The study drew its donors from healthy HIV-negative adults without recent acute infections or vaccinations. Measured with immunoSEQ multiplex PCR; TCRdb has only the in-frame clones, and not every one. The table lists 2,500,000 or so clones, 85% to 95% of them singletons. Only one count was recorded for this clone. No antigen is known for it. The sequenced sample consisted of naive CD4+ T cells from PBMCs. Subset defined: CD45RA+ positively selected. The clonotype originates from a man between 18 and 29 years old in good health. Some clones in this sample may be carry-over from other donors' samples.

The CDR3 region has the DNA TGCAGCGTTGAATCGACGAACCGGGTCGATGGCTACACCTTC. Its protein is CSVESTNRVDGYTF. The chain carries TRBV29-1 and TRBJ1-2; D is ambiguous. CDR1 and CDR2 from the germline V gene are SQVTM and ANQGSEA. V lost 2 bases to trimming and J lost 6 bases, with 16 bases between them. CDR3 length: 14 amino acids.